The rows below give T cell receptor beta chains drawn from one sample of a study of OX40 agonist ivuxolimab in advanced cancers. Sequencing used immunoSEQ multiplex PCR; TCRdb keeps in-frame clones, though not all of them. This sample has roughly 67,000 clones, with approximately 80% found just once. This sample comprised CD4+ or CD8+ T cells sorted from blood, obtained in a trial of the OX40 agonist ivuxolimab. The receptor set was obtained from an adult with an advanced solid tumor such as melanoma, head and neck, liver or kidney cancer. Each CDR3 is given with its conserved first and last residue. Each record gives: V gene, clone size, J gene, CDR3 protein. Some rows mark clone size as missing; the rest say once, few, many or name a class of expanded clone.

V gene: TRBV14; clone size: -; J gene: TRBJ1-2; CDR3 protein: CASSWYRDHGYTF
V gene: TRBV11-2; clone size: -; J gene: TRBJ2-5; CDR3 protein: CASSEQGEETQYF
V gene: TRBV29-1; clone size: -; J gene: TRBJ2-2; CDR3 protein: CSVAQDSLSGELFF
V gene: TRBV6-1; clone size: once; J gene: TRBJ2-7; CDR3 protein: CASSEVTTYEQYF
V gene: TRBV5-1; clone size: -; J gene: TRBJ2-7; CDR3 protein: CASSFAISSYEQYF
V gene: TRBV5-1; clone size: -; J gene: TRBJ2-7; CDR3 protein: CASSLGGIGSYEQYF
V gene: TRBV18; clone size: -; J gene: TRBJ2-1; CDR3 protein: CASSADRGFNNEQFF
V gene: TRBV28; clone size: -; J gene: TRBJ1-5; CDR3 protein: CASSPLGQPQHF
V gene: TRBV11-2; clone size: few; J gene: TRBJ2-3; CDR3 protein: CASRITDTQYF
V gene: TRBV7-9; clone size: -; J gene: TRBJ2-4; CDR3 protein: CASSLDFGVAKNIQYF
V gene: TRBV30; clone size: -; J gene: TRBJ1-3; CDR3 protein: CAWSVGGRDTIYF
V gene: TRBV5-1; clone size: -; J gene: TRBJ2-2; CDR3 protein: CASSLSAGASTGELFF
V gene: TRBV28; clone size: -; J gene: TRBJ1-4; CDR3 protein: CASRGNEKLFF
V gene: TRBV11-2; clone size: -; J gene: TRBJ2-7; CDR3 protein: CASSPDSVNPYEQYF
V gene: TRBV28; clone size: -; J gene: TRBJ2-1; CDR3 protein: CASRPALAATRGEQFF
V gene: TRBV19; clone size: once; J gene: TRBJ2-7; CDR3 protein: CASSAWTGGDPTFGEQYF
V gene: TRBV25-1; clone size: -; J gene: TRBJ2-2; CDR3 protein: CASSDSRLVAGELFF
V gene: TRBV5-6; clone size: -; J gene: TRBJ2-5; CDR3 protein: CASSSQGGTTETQYF
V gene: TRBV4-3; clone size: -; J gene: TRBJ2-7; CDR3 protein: CASSPVGQGSYEQYF
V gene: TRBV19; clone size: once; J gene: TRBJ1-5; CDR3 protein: CASSPTDQPQHF
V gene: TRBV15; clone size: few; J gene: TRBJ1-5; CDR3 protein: CATSRERSIQPQHF
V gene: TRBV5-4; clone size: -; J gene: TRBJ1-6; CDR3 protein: CASRGGGNSPLHF
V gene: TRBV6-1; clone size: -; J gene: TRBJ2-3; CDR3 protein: CASSVGEGIPDTQYF
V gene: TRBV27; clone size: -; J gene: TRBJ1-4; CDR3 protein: CASSPPGQGQNEKLFF
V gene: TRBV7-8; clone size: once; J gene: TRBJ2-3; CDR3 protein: CASSRDRVTDTQYF
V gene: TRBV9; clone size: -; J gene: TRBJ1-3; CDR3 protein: CASSVGGGAFSGNTIYF
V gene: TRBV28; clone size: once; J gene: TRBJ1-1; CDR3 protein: CASQGFARGTEAFF
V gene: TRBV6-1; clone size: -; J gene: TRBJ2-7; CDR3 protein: CASSAQGGGYEQYF
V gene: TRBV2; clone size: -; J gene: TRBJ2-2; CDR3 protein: CASSPRLAGAETGELFF
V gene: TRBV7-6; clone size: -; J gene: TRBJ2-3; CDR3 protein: CASSPQGARTDTQYF
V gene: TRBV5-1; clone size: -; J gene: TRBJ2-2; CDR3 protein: CASSLNPNTGELFF
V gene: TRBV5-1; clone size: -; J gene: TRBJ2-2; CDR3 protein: CASGGGRDIPLNTGELFF
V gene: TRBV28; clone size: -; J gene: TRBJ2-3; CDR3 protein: CASNSDTDTQYF
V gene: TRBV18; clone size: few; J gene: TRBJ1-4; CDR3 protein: CASSHDSEKLFF
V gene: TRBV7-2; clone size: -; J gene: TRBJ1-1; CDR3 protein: CASSPRGEAGALMNTEAFF
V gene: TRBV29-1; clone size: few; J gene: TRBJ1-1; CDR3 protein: CSVELIGAFF
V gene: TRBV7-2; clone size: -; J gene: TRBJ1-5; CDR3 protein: CASSLVSGSQPQHF
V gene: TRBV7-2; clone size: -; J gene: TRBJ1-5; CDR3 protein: CASTEGYSNQPQHF
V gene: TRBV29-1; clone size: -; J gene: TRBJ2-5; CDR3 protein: CSVSQAGVGETQYF
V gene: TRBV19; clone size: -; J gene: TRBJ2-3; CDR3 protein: CASSTRTDSTDTQYF
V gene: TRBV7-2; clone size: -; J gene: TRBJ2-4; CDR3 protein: CASSFQGTKNIQYF
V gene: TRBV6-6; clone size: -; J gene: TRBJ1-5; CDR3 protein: CASSYSGASNQPQHF
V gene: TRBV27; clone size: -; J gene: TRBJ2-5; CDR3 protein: CASRTSGSGETQYF